The 21 T cell receptor beta chains reported below all come from one sample, sequenced in a study of control samples from healthy donors and cancer patients. Repertoires were generated with immunoSEQ multiplex PCR, while TCRdb's copy carries only in-frame clones and drops some. In the table there are more than 95,000 clones, roughly 87% of which are singletons. What was sequenced was blood. The receptors were gathered from a man between 18 and 29 years old in good health.

The chain joins TRBV28 to TRBJ1-2, with 7 bases identical to TRBD1. Losses at the gene ends were 5 bases for V and 4 bases for J; bases not matched to a gene: 13. CDR1 MDHEN and CDR2 SYDVKM come from the germline V gene. CDR3 size: 16 residues. CDR3: CASSTTGTASSYGYTF. The CDR3 region has the DNA TGTGCCAGCAGTACCACCGGGACAGCCTCTTCCTATGGCTACACCTTC.

This clone was counted a single time. The chain joins TRBV27 to TRBJ1-5, with D unresolved. This CDR3 comprises 15 residues. The germline V gene encodes CDR1 MNHEY and CDR2 SMNVEV (reference sequence). V gave up 8 bases and J gave up 4 bases, with 18 bases separating them. The CDR3 bases are TGTGCCAGCGGAGTGGAGGATAGTAATAATCAGCCCCAGCATTTT. It yields the protein CASGVEDSNNQPQHF.

A note on this clone: This same CDR3 is encoded by further DNA sequences in the sample. V gene TRBV13 combines with J gene TRBJ2-1; the D gene is possibly TRBD2 (5 bases). The germline V gene encodes CDR1 PRHDT and CDR2 FYEKMQ (reference sequence). The CDR3 runs to 13 residues. V lost 3 bases and J 12 bases, leaving 15 bases between the germline ends. CDR3 sequence: CASSLKRELGQFF. CDR3 nucleotides: TGTGCCAGCAGCTTGAAACGGGAACTCGGGCAGTTCTTC.

The chain is built from TRBV9 and TRBJ2-3, with 8 bases lining up with TRBD2. The CDR3 contains 17 residues. After removal of 1 base from V and 0 bases from J, the junction contained 7 bases not matched to a gene. Germline CDR1 SGDLS, CDR2 YYNGEE. CDR3 nucleotides: TGTGCCAGCAGCGTAACCACTAGCGGTTCTAGCACAGATACGCAGTATTTT. The encoded protein is CASSVTTSGSSTDTQYF.

The rearrangement links TRBV6-2 or TRBV6-3 to TRBJ2-1; no firm D call. This CDR3 contains 17 residues. The germline V and J ends were trimmed by 5 bases and 0 bases, with 17 bases remaining between them. The germline V gene has CDR1 MNHEY and CDR2 SVGEGT. This chain's CDR3 is CASSRQKTPYSYNEQFF. The CDR3, as DNA: TGTGCCAGCAGTAGACAAAAGACCCCGTACTCCTACAATGAGCAGTTCTTC.

This clone has a single count. V is TRBV20-1 and J is TRBJ1-2, with D perhaps TRBD1 (5 bases). This CDR3 has 11 amino acids. Trimming took 3 bases from V and 8 from J, leaving 10 bases between them. Germline lookup yields CDR1 DFQATT and CDR2 SNEGSKA (reference sequence). CDR3 protein: CSASAGNGYTF. The CDR3 DNA sequence: TGCAGTGCTAGTGCAGGGAACGGCTACACCTTC.

The chain links TRBV30 to TRBJ2-1; D gene unclear. Germline V CDR1 and CDR2: GTSNPN, SVGIG (reference sequence). This CDR3 comprises 13 residues. The V gene lost 1 base and the J gene lost 1 base, with 5 bases spanning the gap. For the CDR3, the DNA is TGTGCCTGGAGTGAGTTGTCCTACAATGAGCAGTTCTTC. It codes for CAWSELSYNEQFF.

This chain connects TRBV2 to TRBJ1-3; D may be TRBD1 (5 bases). CDR1 and CDR2 from the germline V gene are SNHLY and FYNNEI. This CDR3 contains 12 residues. V shed 6 bases and J shed 8 bases, with 11 bases lying between them. CDR3 nucleotides: TGTGCCAGCAGGGGGACTTGGGACACCATATATTTT. This sequence encodes CASRGTWDTIYF.

The chain carries TRBV18 and TRBJ1-1, with D possibly being TRBD1 (5 bases). Germline CDR1 reads KGHSH; CDR2 reads LQKENI. The V end lost 1 base, the J end lost 0 bases, and 15 bases lay between the germline ends. This CDR3 is built from 17 residues. The chain's CDR3 is CASSPRRDGFLNTEAFF. The CDR3, as DNA: TGTGCCAGCTCACCACGGCGGGACGGCTTTTTGAACACTGAAGCTTTCTTT.

The chain has TRBV5-1 and TRBJ2-5; D not certain. CDR1 and CDR2 from the germline V gene are SGHRS and YFSETQ. V lost 2 bases to trimming and J lost 1 base, with 12 bases between them. CDR3 length: 15 amino acids. CDR3 residues: CASSLDPPPQETQYF. The CDR3 nucleotides are TGCGCCAGCAGCTTAGACCCACCTCCCCAAGAGACCCAGTACTTC. Variable domain in full (rest from reference TRBV5-1 and TRBJ2-5): KAGVTQTPRYLIKTRGQQVTLSCSPISGHRSVSWYQQTPGQGLQFLFEYFSETQRNKGNFPGRFSGRQFSNSRSEMNVSTLELGDSALYLCASSLDPPPQETQYFGPGTRLLVL.

The rearrangement joins TRBV28 to TRBJ2-7; 14 bases fit TRBD2. Germline V lookup: CDR1 MDHEN, CDR2 SYDVKM. Unmatched junction bases numbered 4, after V lost 5 bases and J lost 4 bases. The CDR3 covers 15 residues. The DNA of the CDR3 is TGTGCCAGCAGTGGAGGGACTAGCGGGAGATACGAGCAGTACTTC. Translation gives CASSGGTSGRYEQYF.

V usage is TRBV11-2 and J usage is TRBJ2-7, with 9 bases matching TRBD2. Per germline, CDR1 SGHAT and CDR2 FQNNGV. J gave up 9 bases and V 5 bases, and 17 bases lay outside the gene matches. The CDR3 runs 16 residues. The CDR3 reads CASSPGRASGNVAQYF. In nucleotides, the CDR3 is TGTGCCAGCAGCCCGGGCAGGGCTAGCGGGAACGTTGCGCAGTACTTC.

The V gene is TRBV5-1, the J gene TRBJ2-7; D may be TRBD2 (5 bases). Germline values: CDR1 SGHRS, CDR2 YFSETQ. CDR3 length: 14 residues. The V end lost 1 base, the J end lost 7 bases, and 15 bases lay between the germline ends. The CDR3 DNA reads TGCGCCAGCAGCTTGTCTCCGGGATCGGGGGAGCAGTACTTC. Translated: CASSLSPGSGEQYF.

The J gene is TRBJ1-1, the V gene TRBV10-2, with a tentative D call TRBD1 (5 bases). Per germline, CDR1 WSHSY and CDR2 SAAADI. The CDR3 sequence is 10 residues long. V gave up 8 bases and J gave up 6 bases, with 7 bases separating them. The CDR3 DNA is TGCGCCAGCCGGGGGGCTGAAGCTTTCTTT. This translates into CASRGAEAFF.

The chain carries TRBV19 and TRBJ1-2, with 7 bases lining up with TRBD1. CDR1 LNHDA and CDR2 SQIVND come from the germline V gene (reference sequence). With 6 bases clipped from V and 0 bases from J, the junction kept 7 bases outside the gene matches. The CDR3 extends over 15 amino acids. CDR3 sequence: CASRTGAFPNYGYTF. CDR3 DNA sequence: TGTGCCAGTAGAACAGGGGCGTTCCCTAACTATGGCTACACCTTC.

V gene TRBV5-1 combines with J gene TRBJ2-2, with 9 bases aligning to TRBD1. Trimming took 2 bases from V and 6 from J; bases not matched to a gene: 8. The CDR3 is 16 amino acids. The germline V gene encodes CDR1 SGHRS and CDR2 YFSETQ. The CDR3 DNA reads TGCGCCAGCAGCTTCGCGACAGGGGGTTCGGCCGGGGAGCTGTTTTTT. Its protein is CASSFATGGSAGELFF.

The chain recombines TRBV11-2 with TRBJ2-3; D possibly uses TRBD1 or TRBD2 (5 bases each). CDR1 is SGHAT and CDR2 is FQNNGV in the germline V gene. Trimming took off 6 bases at V and 5 bases at J, with 18 bases between the two ends. CDR3 length: 15 amino acids. CDR3 in amino acids: CASSRTRGVGDTQYF. CDR3 DNA: TGTGCCAGCAGTCGTACCCGGGGCGTGGGAGATACGCAGTATTTT.

The gene calls are TRBV30 and TRBJ1-1; D may be TRBD1 (5 bases). Trimming left V 5 bases short and J 1 base short, with 14 bases between. This CDR3 contains 14 residues. In germline, CDR1 is GTSNPN, CDR2 SVGIG (reference sequence). The CDR3 protein is CAWGTGQSNTEAFF. The CDR3 region has the DNA TGTGCCTGGGGAACCGGACAATCGAACACTGAAGCTTTCTTT.

The chain links TRBV10-3 to TRBJ1-4, with TRBD1 matching 11 bases. Germline V gene sequence: CDR1 ENHRY, CDR2 SYGVKD. The CDR3 has 14 amino acids. The ends lost 2 bases at V and 8 bases at J; junction bases unmatched: 1. The CDR3 loop is CAISEGTGGEKLFF. The CDR3 DNA reads as TGTGCCATCAGTGAGGGGACAGGGGGAGAAAAACTGTTTTTT.

V gene TRBV13 combines with J gene TRBJ2-7; the D gene is possibly TRBD2 (6 bases). Trimming stripped 2 bases from V and 1 base from J, with 9 bases between. CDR1 and CDR2 from the germline V gene are PRHDT and FYEKMQ (reference sequence). This CDR3 has 14 residues. The CDR3 DNA reads as TGTGCCAGCAGCTTATGGGAGGAGTCCTACGAGCAGTACTTC. Protein product: CASSLWEESYEQYF.

The chain employs TRBV13 and TRBJ2-7; TRBD2 agrees at 7 bases. CDR1 is PRHDT, CDR2 FYEKMQ, per germline (reference sequence). The CDR3 has 16 amino acids. Unmatched junction bases numbered 10, after V lost 5 bases and J lost 0 bases. DNA of the CDR3: TGTGCCAGCAGCCCCACGAGGACTAGTCGCTCCTACGAGCAGTACTTC. It specifies CASSPTRTSRSYEQYF.